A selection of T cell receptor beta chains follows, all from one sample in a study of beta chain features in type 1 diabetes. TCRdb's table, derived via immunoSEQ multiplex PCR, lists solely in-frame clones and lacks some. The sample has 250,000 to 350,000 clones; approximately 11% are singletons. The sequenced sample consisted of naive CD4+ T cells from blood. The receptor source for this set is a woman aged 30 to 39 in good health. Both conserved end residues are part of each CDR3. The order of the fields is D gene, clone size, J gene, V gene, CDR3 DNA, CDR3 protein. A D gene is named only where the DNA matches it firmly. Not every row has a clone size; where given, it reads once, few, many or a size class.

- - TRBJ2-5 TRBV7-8 TGTGCCAGCAGCTACCGACAAAAAGAGACCCAGTACTTC CASSYRQKETQYF
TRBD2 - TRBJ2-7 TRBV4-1 TGCGCCAGCAGCCAACCCGCTAGCGGGATCTACGAGCAGTACTTC CASSQPASGIYEQYF
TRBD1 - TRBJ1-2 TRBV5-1 TGCGCCAGCAGCTTTTCAGGACAGGACTATGGCTACACCTTC CASSFSGQDYGYTF
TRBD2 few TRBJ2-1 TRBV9 TGTGCCAGCAGCGTCCGGGCTAGCGGGGCCAATTTAAATGAGCAGTTCTTC CASSVRASGANLNEQFF
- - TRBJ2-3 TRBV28 TGTGCCAGCAGTTTAGCGGGGGCTAGCACAGATACGCAGTATTTT CASSLAGASTDTQYF
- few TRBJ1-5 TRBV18 TGTGCCAGCTCACCGGACAGAAAGAATCAGCCCCAGCATTTT CASSPDRKNQPQHF
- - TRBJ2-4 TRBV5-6 TGTGCCAGCAGCCGAGACAGGATTCAGTACTTC CASSRDRIQYF
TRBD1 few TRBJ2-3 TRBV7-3 TGTGCCAGCAGCCTAAACAGGGGGGACACAGATACGCAGTATTTT CASSLNRGDTDTQYF
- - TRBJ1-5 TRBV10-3 TGTGCCATCAGTGAGTCGGCCAGGAGCAATCAGCCCCAGCATTTT CAISESARSNQPQHF
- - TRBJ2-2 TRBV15 TGTGCCACCAGCAGAGGAGGCAGTTACACCGGGGAGCTGTTTTTT CATSRGGSYTGELFF
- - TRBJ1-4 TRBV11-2 TGTGCCAGCAGCCCAACCTTGGCTGTTGAAAAACTGTTTTTT CASSPTLAVEKLFF
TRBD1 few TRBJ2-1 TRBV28 TGTGCCACCCGACCAGGACAGGGGGAAGGGCAGTTCTTC CATRPGQGEGQFF
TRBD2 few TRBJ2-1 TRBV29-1 TGCAGCGTTGAAGAACCTTATAGCGGGAGTAGCTCCTACAATGAGCAGTTCTTC CSVEEPYSGSSSYNEQFF
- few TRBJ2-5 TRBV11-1 TGTGCCAGCAGCTTGGGACCGGGCGGGGCCCAGTACTTC CASSLGPGGAQYF
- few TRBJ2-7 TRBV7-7 TGTGCTAGCAGCCGGGGACTTTCCTACGAGCAGTACTTC CASSRGLSYEQYF
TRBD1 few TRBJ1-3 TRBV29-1 TGCAGCGTCGGGACAGTTGGAAACACCATATATTTT CSVGTVGNTIYF
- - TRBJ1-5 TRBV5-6 TGTGCCAGCAGCTCTACAGGGTACCTTCAGCCCCAGCATTTT CASSSTGYLQPQHF
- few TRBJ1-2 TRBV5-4 TGTGCCAGCAGCAGCCTTGGTTTAGCTAACTATGGCTACACCTTC CASSSLGLANYGYTF
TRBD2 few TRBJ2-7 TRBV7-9 TGTGCCAGCAGCCCGAGGACTAGCCTGTACGAGCAGTACTTC CASSPRTSLYEQYF
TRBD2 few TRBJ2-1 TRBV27 TGTGCCAGCAGTTTATCATTCGGACTAGCGGGTGAGCAGTTCTTC CASSLSFGLAGEQFF
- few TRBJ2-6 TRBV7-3 TGTGCCAGCAGCCGAACTTCTGGGGCCAACGTCCTGACTTTC CASSRTSGANVLTF
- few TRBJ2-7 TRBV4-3 TGCGCCAGCAGCCAAGCCGCTAGAGACTCCTACGAGCAGTACTTC CASSQAARDSYEQYF
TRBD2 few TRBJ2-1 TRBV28 TGTGCCAGCAGTTTATTCGGCGGGAGTAAAATTGAGCAGTTCTTC CASSLFGGSKIEQFF
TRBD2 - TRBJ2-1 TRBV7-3 TGTGCCAGCAGCCGAAACGGACTAGCGGGCGGCGAGCAGTTCTTC CASSRNGLAGGEQFF
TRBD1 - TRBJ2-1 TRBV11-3 TGTGCCAGCAGCGAGGGACAGGTGTTTGCTGATGAGCAGTTCTTC CASSEGQVFADEQFF
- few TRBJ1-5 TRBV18 TGTGCCAGCTCAAAAAACGAGAATCAGCCCCAGCATTTT CASSKNENQPQHF
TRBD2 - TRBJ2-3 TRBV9 TGTGCCAGCAGCGTAGTCCCAGCGGGGAGCACAGATACGCAGTATTTT CASSVVPAGSTDTQYF
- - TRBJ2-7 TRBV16 TGTGCCAGCAGCCTCGCCGCAGTCTCCTACGAGCAGTACTTC CASSLAAVSYEQYF
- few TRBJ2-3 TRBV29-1 TGCAGCGTTGAAAGCAGGGCTACGCAGTATTTT CSVESRATQYF
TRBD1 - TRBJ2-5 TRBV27 TGTGCCAGCAGTGCCAAATCCGGGACAGGGGGCAGAGAGACCCAGTACTTC CASSAKSGTGGRETQYF
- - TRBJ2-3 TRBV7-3 TGTGCCAGCAGCTTAAGCAGGTCTTACACAGATACGCAGTATTTT CASSLSRSYTDTQYF
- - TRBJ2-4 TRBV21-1 TGTGCCAGCAGCAAAGAACTAGCGGGCTATCTAGCCAAAAACATTCAGTACTTC CASSKELAGYLAKNIQYF
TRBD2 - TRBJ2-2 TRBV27 TGTGCCAGCAGCCGGGACTACGACACCGGGGAGCTGTTTTTT CASSRDYDTGELFF
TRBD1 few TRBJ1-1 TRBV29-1 TGCAGCGTTCTAGATCACAGGGGAAACACTGAAGCTTTCTTT CSVLDHRGNTEAFF
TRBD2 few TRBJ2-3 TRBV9 TGTGCCAGCAGCGGTCGGGGAGGGCATCCAGATACGCAGTATTTT CASSGRGGHPDTQYF
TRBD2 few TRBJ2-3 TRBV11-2 TGTGCCAGCAGCTCGCGAGCGGGAGGAGGCACAGATACGCAGTATTTT CASSSRAGGGTDTQYF
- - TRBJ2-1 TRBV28 TGTGCCAGCTTGGCTTCGCTTACCTACAATGAGCAGTTCTTC CASLASLTYNEQFF
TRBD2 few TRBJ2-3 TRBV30 TGTGCCTGGAGTCGGGCGGGAGGCACAGATACGCAGTATTTT CAWSRAGGTDTQYF
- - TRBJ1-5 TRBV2 TGTGCCAGCAGGGTACAGGGAACTAGCAATCAGCCCCAGCATTTT CASRVQGTSNQPQHF
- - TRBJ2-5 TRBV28 TGTGCCAGTGGGGAGGGGGGGGAGACCCAGTACTTC CASGEGGETQYF
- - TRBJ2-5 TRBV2 TGTGCCAGCGTGGTGGCAGGGCCCAGGACCCAGTACTTC CASVVAGPRTQYF
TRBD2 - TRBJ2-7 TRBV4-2 TGTGCCAGCAGCCAAGGGGGAGGGCCAAGCTACGAGCAGTACTTC CASSQGGGPSYEQYF
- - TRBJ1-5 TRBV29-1 TGCAGCGTTGCTTCGGGACAAAGCAATCAGCCCCAGCATTTT CSVASGQSNQPQHF
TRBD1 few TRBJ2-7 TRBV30 TGTGCCTGGACCGGGACAGAAACCTACGAGCAGTACTTC CAWTGTETYEQYF
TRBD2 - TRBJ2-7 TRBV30 TGTGCCTGGAGTGGACTAGCGGGAGGGCCCTTCGCGCAGTACTTC CAWSGLAGGPFAQYF
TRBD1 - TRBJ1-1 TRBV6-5 TGTGCCAGCAGTTACGCGTTGGACAGGGGCACTGAAGCTTTCTTT CASSYALDRGTEAFF